These T cell receptor beta chains were read from a single sample in a study of T-cell reconstitution after alpha-beta-depleted transplantation in children. TCRdb reprocessed the PCR reads via MiXCR and lists one record per CDR3 protein. The sample yields approximately 490,000 distinct CDR3 sequences, about 11% seen once. The source was PBMCs, collected before TCRalphabeta/CD19-depleted stem cell transplant. Every receptor here comes from a child aged 2 to 15 with inherited bone marrow failure, due to receive a stem cell transplant. Each CDR3 is given with its conserved first and last residue. Size is stated for part of the rows, as once, few or many counts, or as a class when the clone is expanded.

clone_size,cdr3_length,v_call,j_call,cdr3_aa
.,17,TRBV7-2,TRBJ2-1,CASSIPEGATSYNEQFF
many,14,TRBV12-3/TRBV12-4,TRBJ2-7,CASSLGLVFYEQYF
many,14,TRBV20-1,TRBJ1-4,CSALGQGMYEKLFF
many,9,TRBV7-2,TRBJ2-7,CASEHEQYF
many,12,TRBV20-1,TRBJ2-1,CSARHEGNEQFF
many,18,TRBV7-9,TRBJ2-1,CASSSRGDAGPSYNEQFF
few,15,TRBV4-2,TRBJ2-5,CASSPVAGGFGTQYF
many,14,TRBV20-1,TRBJ2-5,CSWRLAEVQETQYF
.,14,TRBV7-2,TRBJ1-5,CASGRTGEAQPQHF
few,15,TRBV19,TRBJ2-1,CASSIGPSSYNEQFF
.,15,TRBV19,TRBJ1-5,CASSTIVTENQPQHF
many,11,TRBV20-1,TRBJ2-1,CSARVVNEQFF
many,16,TRBV20-1,TRBJ2-1,CSARTRLSLPHNEQFF
.,14,TRBV30,TRBJ2-7,CAWSWAGASYEQYF
many,15,TRBV27,TRBJ2-1,CASSLGRRPYNEQFF
.,15,TRBV19,TRBJ1-2,CASSPAGGFNYGYTF
many,12,TRBV3-1,TRBJ2-5,CASSHLKETQYF
many,13,TRBV20-1,TRBJ2-7,CSALSGSSYEQYF
.,15,TRBV11-2,TRBJ2-3,CASSLARQEADTQYF
many,17,TRBV5-1,TRBJ2-2,CASSLVLAGSNTGELFF
many,16,TRBV12-3/TRBV12-4,TRBJ2-5,CASSPIGLAGRETQYF
many,14,TRBV20-1,TRBJ2-2,CSASGTSYTGELFF
.,17,TRBV5-5,TRBJ2-5,CASSSPEDEGGMETQYF
many,12,TRBV6-5,TRBJ2-3,CASTSDHRMQYF
many,15,TRBV4-2,TRBJ1-1,CASSQEGNEDTEAFF
few,15,TRBV27,TRBJ2-7,CASSPSVGGSYEQYF
many,14,TRBV5-5,TRBJ2-7,CASSFLAVFYEQYF
few,16,TRBV18,TRBJ1-5,CASSPGQGAGNQPQHF
many,17,TRBV6-5,TRBJ2-1,CASPWPGGLAIHNEQFF
many,11,TRBV20-1,TRBJ2-3,CSARPEVSQYF
.,22,TRBV5-1,TRBJ2-3,CASSFPYGGLDNIPFSTDTQYF
many,16,TRBV12-3/TRBV12-4,TRBJ2-1,CASSSWGESSYNEQFF
.,14,TRBV11-2,TRBJ2-1,CASSLVTSYNEQFF
many,15,TRBV27,TRBJ2-6,CASSLWGSGANVLTF
many,15,TRBV12-3/TRBV12-4,TRBJ2-7,CASSPRGRGIYEQYF
many,12,TRBV20-1,TRBJ2-7,CSARDGRPKQYF
.,13,TRBV7-9,TRBJ1-1,CASSPREDTEAFF
few,13,TRBV18,TRBJ2-7,CASSPVISYEQYF